The rows below give T cell receptor beta chains drawn from one sample of a study of blood T cell repertoires in COVID-19. Profiling relied on immunoSEQ multiplex PCR, and the TCRdb table lists in-frame clones only, not all of them. There are about 45,000 clones in the sample; around four fifths occur only once, and under 7% lies in the top ten. Material for sequencing was peripheral blood. These receptors all stem from a man aged 50-59 years with active COVID-19. CDR3s include the opening cysteine and the closing phenylalanine or tryptophan. Fields, in order: J gene, clone size, V gene, D gene, CDR3 DNA, CDR3 protein. D genes are given only for firm matches. Not all rows give a size; the values are once, few, many and, for expanded clones, a class.

>TRBJ2-7|.|TRBV5-4|.
TGTGCCAGCAGCTTGTTTGGCCTCTCTAGTGACGAGCAGTACTTC
CASSLFGLSSDEQYF
>TRBJ2-1|.|TRBV7-9|TRBD1
TGTGCCAGCAGCTTAGGCACAGGGGTTCCGTTCTTC
CASSLGTGVPFF
>TRBJ1-3|once|TRBV7-2|.
TGTGCCAGCAGCTTCGGGGGGCAAGGTAGAAACACCATATATTTT
CASSFGGQGRNTIYF
>TRBJ2-2|.|TRBV7-2|TRBD2
TGTGCCAGCAGCTTAGTCTGGCGGGGGGCGAACGGGGAGCTGTTTTTT
CASSLVWRGANGELFF
>TRBJ1-2|.|TRBV9|TRBD1
TGTGCCAGCAGCCCCCAAGGACAGGGCTATGGCTACACCTTC
CASSPQGQGYGYTF
>TRBJ2-5|.|TRBV10-2|TRBD1
TGCGCCAGCAGTAATGAAGGGGGCAAGGCAGGTTTACAAGAGACCCAGTACTTC
CASSNEGGKAGLQETQYF
>TRBJ2-1|few|TRBV7-8|TRBD1
TGTGCCAGCAGCTTAGAATCAACAGGGGCCTGGAATGAGCAGTTCTTC
CASSLESTGAWNEQFF
>TRBJ2-7|once|TRBV4-2|TRBD1
TGTGCCAGCAGCCAAGCGACAGGGATCCCAGCGCAGTACTTC
CASSQATGIPAQYF
>TRBJ2-7|.|TRBV4-3|.
TGCGCCAGCAGCCAAGTAGCCACGGACTCCTACGAGCAGTACTTC
CASSQVATDSYEQYF
>TRBJ2-7|.|TRBV14|.
TGTGCCAGCAGCCGCACCATCTACTACGAGCAGTACTTC
CASSRTIYYEQYF
>TRBJ2-2|.|TRBV4-2|.
TGTGCCAGCAGCCAAGAGGGCATACACACCGGGGAGCTGTTTTTT
CASSQEGIHTGELFF
>TRBJ2-2|.|TRBV7-6|TRBD1
TGTGCCAGCAGCTTAGGACGGACAGGGAAGCACACCGGGGAGCTGTTTTTT
CASSLGRTGKHTGELFF
>TRBJ2-7|.|TRBV4-1|TRBD2
TGCGCCAGCAGCCGCGGGGGGGCCGGGTCCTACGAGCAGTACTTC
CASSRGGAGSYEQYF
>TRBJ2-2|.|TRBV10-3|.
TGTGCCATGGGGGCAAGCGGGGCGAACACCGGGGAGCTGTTTTTT
CAMGASGANTGELFF
>TRBJ1-1|.|TRBV6-2/TRBV6-3|TRBD1
TGTGCCAGCAGTTACCTACCCCCGGACAGGGTGAACACTGAAGCTTTCTTT
CASSYLPPDRVNTEAFF
>TRBJ2-2|.|TRBV11-3|TRBD2
TGTGCCAGCAGCTTCCCGACCTGGGCGGGGGGGCCCGGGGAGCTGTTTTTT
CASSFPTWAGGPGELFF
>TRBJ2-6|.|TRBV18|.
TGTGCCAGCTCATCCGTGACAGAAGCTGGGGCCAACGTCCTGACTTTC
CASSSVTEAGANVLTF
>TRBJ2-5|.|TRBV18|.
TGTGCCAGCTCACCACCCAGGGCGGAGACCCAGTACTTC
CASSPPRAETQYF
>TRBJ1-3|.|TRBV6-5|.
TGTGCCAGCAGTTACTCTAAGGGGCTCCAAGGAAACACCATATATTTT
CASSYSKGLQGNTIYF
>TRBJ2-2|.|TRBV19|TRBD2
TGTGCCAGTACTAGGGGTAGCGGGAGGTTCGGGGGCACCGGGGAGCTGTTTTTT
CASTRGSGRFGGTGELFF
>TRBJ2-1|.|TRBV4-1|.
TGCGCCAGCAGCCAAGAGGAGTATACAGGGAAGTTCTTC
CASSQEEYTGKFF
>TRBJ2-5|once|TRBV3-1/TRBV3-2|TRBD2
TGTGCCAGCAGCCAAGGGGCTAGCGGAGAGACCCAGTACTTC
CASSQGASGETQYF
>TRBJ2-1|.|TRBV7-3|TRBD2
TGTGCCAGCAGCATCTATAGCGGGGTAGCGAATGAGCAGTTCTTC
CASSIYSGVANEQFF
>TRBJ1-1|.|TRBV7-2|.
TGTGCCAGCAGCTTAGAACAGCTGAACACTGAAGCTTTCTTT
CASSLEQLNTEAFF
>TRBJ2-7|few|TRBV10-3|.
TGTGCCATCAAGCACAGGCTCTCCTACGAGCAGTACTTC
CAIKHRLSYEQYF
>TRBJ2-5|once|TRBV10-3|TRBD2
TGTGCCATCAGTGAGGGCAGCTGGGAGGCTAGCGGGGGACTACAAGAGACCCAGTACTTC
CAISEGSWEASGGLQETQYF
>TRBJ2-7|.|TRBV18|TRBD1
TGTGCCAGCTCACCACTACCCGGGACAGGGGTCCACGAGCAGTACTTC
CASSPLPGTGVHEQYF
>TRBJ1-1|.|TRBV10-3|.
TGTGCCATCAGTGAGTCGATGGTCGGGGTACGGAACACTGAAGCTTTCTTT
CAISESMVGVRNTEAFF
>TRBJ1-1|.|TRBV18|TRBD1
TGTGCCAGCTCACCACCGACAGGGGGGATGAACACTGAAGCTTTCTTT
CASSPPTGGMNTEAFF
>TRBJ1-2|.|TRBV29-1|TRBD1
TGCAGCGCAACGGCCCGGGCAGGGGGCGCGGGTGGCTACACCTTC
CSATARAGGAGGYTF
>TRBJ2-2|.|TRBV3-1/TRBV3-2|.
TGTGCCAGCAGCCGCAGAACTCCCCAGGGGCTCACCGGGGAGCTGTTTTTT
CASSRRTPQGLTGELFF
>TRBJ2-5|.|TRBV5-6|TRBD1
TGTGCCAGCAGTCGCCAGGGACAGCTGATTCAAGAGACCCAGTACTTC
CASSRQGQLIQETQYF
>TRBJ2-7|.|TRBV6-5|TRBD1
TGTGCCAGCAGTAAACCGGGACAGTTACGAGGGCAGTACTTC
CASSKPGQLRGQYF
>TRBJ1-6|.|TRBV7-9|TRBD1
TGTGCCAGCAGCCGCGGAGGGGGCGGTTCACCCCTCCACTTT
CASSRGGGGSPLHF
>TRBJ1-3|.|TRBV5-6|.
TGTGCCAGCACCCGGGTAGGACAAAACACCATATATTTT
CASTRVGQNTIYF
>TRBJ1-5|.|TRBV28|TRBD1
TGTGCCAGCAGTTTTGGAGGGGGCCTGAAACAGCCCCAGCATTTT
CASSFGGGLKQPQHF
>TRBJ2-7|.|TRBV9|TRBD1
TGTGCCAGCAGCCAACAGGGGCACTCCTACGAGCAGTACTTC
CASSQQGHSYEQYF
>TRBJ2-7|.|TRBV2|.
TGTGCCAGCAGTGAATGGGTCAGGGACTACGAGCAGTACTTC
CASSEWVRDYEQYF